These 7 T cell receptor beta chains share one sample of origin, sequenced in a study of cytomegalovirus exposure and HLA in healthy donors. PCR amplification relied on 60 Vbeta primers (plus 13 Jbeta primers). Sequencing was performed with immunoSEQ multiplex PCR; in TCRdb, only in-frame clones are kept and a portion is missing. The sample yields approximately 140,000 clones, just under 80% seen once. The sample was PBMCs. These receptors came from a man under 40 in good health and CMV-seronegative.

This clone was picked up a small number of times. This chain joins TRBV5-4 and TRBJ2-7, with a tentative D call TRBD2 (6 bases). The CDR3 has 17 amino acids. From germline, CDR1 is SGHNT and CDR2 YYREEE (reference sequence). V was pared by 4 bases and J by 3 bases, with 23 bases between. The CDR3 DNA reads as TGTGCCAGCAGCGTAATCGGACTATCCTCATACAGCTACGAGCAGTACTTC. Amino acid sequence: CASSVIGLSSYSYEQYF. Full variable domain (missing parts from reference TRBV5-4 and TRBJ2-7): ETGVTQSPTHLIKTRGQQVTLRCSSQSGHNTVSWYQQALGQGPQFIFQYYREEENGRGNFPPRFSGLQFPNYSSELNVNALELDDSALYLCASSVIGLSSYSYEQYFGPGTRLTVT.

V gene TRBV9 combines with J gene TRBJ1-6; D is perhaps TRBD1 (6 bases). V lost 0 bases and J 7 bases, leaving 14 bases between the germline ends. Germline V gene data show CDR1 as SGDLS and CDR2 as YYNGEE. The CDR3 totals 16 residues. As DNA, the CDR3 is TGTGCCAGCAGCGTAGATTCAGGGGACCCAAATTCACCCCTCCACTTT. The encoded protein is CASSVDSGDPNSPLHF.

The chain couples TRBV19 to TRBJ1-5; 7 nucleotides match TRBD1. CDR1 is LNHDA and CDR2 is SQIVND in the germline V gene (reference sequence). V lost 3 bases, J lost 4 bases, and 12 bases stayed unmatched. The CDR3 is made up of 17 amino acids. The CDR3 protein is CASSILPTGSGNQPQHF. The CDR3 DNA is TGTGCCAGTAGTATTCTCCCGACAGGGTCAGGGAATCAGCCCCAGCATTTT.

This clone has only a few counts. V usage is TRBV5-4 and J usage is TRBJ1-1; D is undetermined. This CDR3 region has 14 residues. CDR1 is SGHNT and CDR2 is YYREEE in the germline V gene (reference sequence). V lost 4 bases and J lost 1, with 11 bases in between. The CDR3 nucleotides read TGTGCCAGCAGCCGCGGATCGGAGAACACTGAAGCTTTCTTT. Protein: CASSRGSENTEAFF.

This chain uses TRBV30 with TRBJ2-5; the D gene is possibly TRBD1 (5 bases). Germline V gene lookup returns CDR1 GTSNPN and CDR2 SVGIG (reference sequence). The CDR3 spans 14 residues. Trimming stripped 0 bases from V and 7 bases from J, with 15 bases between. This CDR3 is CAWSVQLQGGTQYF. CDR3 nucleotide sequence: TGTGCCTGGAGTGTACAACTCCAGGGTGGGACCCAGTACTTC. Variable domain in full (rest from reference TRBV30 and TRBJ2-5): SQTIHQWPATLVQPVGSPLSLECTVEGTSNPNLYWYRQAAGRGLQLLFYSVGIGQISSEVPQNLSASRPQDRQFILSSKKLLLSDSGFYLCAWSVQLQGGTQYFGPGTRLLVL.

The chain joins TRBV2 to TRBJ2-5; D might be TRBD2 (7 bases). Trimming cost V 7 bases and J 5 bases, with 17 bases left between them. The CDR3 runs 14 residues. Germline values: CDR1 SNHLY, CDR2 FYNNEI. Written as DNA, the CDR3 is TGTGCCAGCAAGGTCGAGGGGGGGTCTGAGACCCAGTACTTC. Protein sequence: CASKVEGGSETQYF.

The chain employs TRBV6-6 and TRBJ1-3; D uncertain. CDR1 is MNHNY and CDR2 is SVGAGI in the germline V gene (reference sequence). The V and J ends lost 0 bases and 0 bases respectively, with 6 bases between them. CDR3 size: 15 residues. The CDR3 spells CASSYSGSSGNTIYF. CDR3 bases: TGTGCCAGCAGTTACTCAGGGAGCTCTGGAAACACCATATATTTT.